This paragraph covers one TCR beta chain sequence. The data derive from a study of blood T cell repertoires in COVID-19. Study background: Sources were T cells, B-cell-depleted T cells, or PBMCs; the material itself was cDNA or gDNA.

Using immunoSEQ multiplex PCR, the repertoire was profiled, and TCRdb retains in-frame clones only, with some absent. The sample lists over 95,000 clones; 85% were seen once. The CDR3 is 15 residues long. After removal of 5 bases from V and 0 bases from J, the junction contained 4 bases not matched to a gene. Per the germline V gene, CDR1 is SSHAT and CDR2 is FNYEAQ (reference sequence). The chain recombines TRBV7-7 with TRBJ2-3; 8 bases fit TRBD1. The receptor was isolated from a human donor in a cohort sampled during active COVID-19. The sequencing input was peripheral blood. The CDR3: CASSRTGYSTDTQYF. The CDR3, as DNA: TGTGCCAGCAGCCGGACAGGGTATAGCACAGATACGCAGTATTTT.